The source of this T cell receptor beta chain is a study of T-cell memory formation after mild COVID-19. This clonotype was seen a handful of times. TCRdb re-analysed the 5' RACE reads in MiXCR, keeping a single row per CDR3 protein. The data show about 350,000 distinct CDR3 sequences, around 13% seen once. Germline trimming cut 2 bases from V and 0 bases from J; bases unmatched to any gene: 6. Looked up from germline, CDR1 is SGHDT and CDR2 is YYEEEE. This CDR3 has 16 residues. Material: PBMCs or a T cell subset sorted from them (not recorded which). This receptor was taken from a young man who had mild COVID-19 (a few samples of this study predate the infection). Cell type and time point are not known. The rearrangement links TRBV5-6 to TRBJ2-3, with TRBD2 identical over 7 bases. CDR3 loop: CASSLRSGASTDTQYF. The CDR3, as DNA: TGTGCCAGCAGCTTACGAAGCGGGGCTAGCACAGATACGCAGTATTTT.